The clone carrying this T cell receptor beta chain was seen a few times. Antigen specificity is unknown. Time point specified: patch test 2, 6 weeks after DPC sensitization. Treatment denoted: therapeutic diphenylcyclopropenone sensitization with weekly scalp DPC. Via MiXCR, TCRdb re-called the RACE reads, giving one row per CDR3 protein. The repertoire includes 100,000 or so distinct CDR3 sequences, 11% of them detected once, and roughly 2.2% sits in the top ten. Germline values: CDR1 LGHNT, CDR2 FRNRAP. The CDR3 runs 15 residues. V lost 0 bases to trimming and J lost 9 bases; unmatched junction nucleotides: 11. This entry comes from a study of human T cells and chemical hapten exposure. About the research overall: Sensitization used 2% DPC on approximately 2 cm by approximately 2 cm upper inner arm skin.

Findings and limits, study-wide: The number of TCRs above 1 in 1000 frequency did not change after DPC sensitization.

Specimen: whole blood, collected in connection with sensitization to the hapten diphenylcyclopropenone (DPC). The sequence was collected from a man aged 40-49 years with alopecia areata. Some clones in this sample may be carry-over from other donors' samples. The gene calls are TRBV12-5 and TRBJ2-7; 7 bases are a match to TRBD1. CDR3 protein: CASGLVTGELMSQYV. CDR3 bases: TGTGCTAGTGGTTTGGTAACAGGGGAACTGATGTCGCAGTACGTC.